The rows below give T cell receptor beta chains drawn from one sample of a study of blood T cell repertoires in COVID-19. Assay used: immunoSEQ multiplex PCR; TCRdb lists only in-frame clones, some missing. The table includes 200,000 to 250,000 clones, about nine tenths detected once. Sequencing was carried out using PBMCs or T cells enriched from blood (not recorded which). These receptors originate from a woman between 50 and 59 years old in a cohort exposed to, infected with or recovered from COVID-19 (not recorded which). Both conserved end residues are part of each CDR3. The D gene is left open where the match is weak. Where a row states a size, it is once, few, many or the class of an expanded clone; other rows omit it.

D,size,V,J,CDR3,DNA
TRBD1,.,TRBV7-2,TRBJ2-2,CASSLVAGGNTGELFF,TGTGCCAGCAGCTTAGTGGCAGGGGGCAACACCGGGGAGCTGTTTTTT
.,.,TRBV6-2/TRBV6-3,TRBJ1-5,CASSYKTPGQRPGAQHF,TGTGCCAGCAGTTACAAAACTCCGGGACAAAGGCCCGGGGCCCAGCATTTT
TRBD2,.,TRBV11-2,TRBJ2-5,CASSLGLTGGSQETQYF,TGTGCCAGCAGCTTGGGGTTAACGGGGGGGAGCCAAGAGACCCAGTACTTC
.,.,TRBV7-3,TRBJ1-6,CASSPGTYISPLHF,TGTGCCAGCAGCCCAGGGACATATATTTCACCCCTCCACTTT
TRBD1,.,TRBV4-2,TRBJ2-3,CASSLFRDRPDTQYF,TGTGCCAGCAGCCTATTCCGGGACAGACCAGATACGCAGTATTTT
.,.,TRBV7-8,TRBJ2-5,CASSFWQYQETQYF,TGTGCCAGCAGCTTCTGGCAGTACCAAGAGACCCAGTACTTC
TRBD1,.,TRBV3-1/TRBV3-2,TRBJ1-2,CASSQAGGRGHYGYTF,TGTGCCAGCAGCCAAGCGGGGGGGAGGGGGCACTATGGCTACACCTTC
TRBD1,.,TRBV9,TRBJ2-1,CASSVMGQGINEQFF,TGTGCCAGCAGCGTGATGGGACAGGGTATCAATGAGCAGTTCTTC
.,.,TRBV10-2,TRBJ2-5,CASRKAPGQPRSGTENGMQETQYF,TGCGCCAGCAGAAAGGCACCGGGACAACCTAGGTCGGGCACCGAGAATGGAATGCAAGAGACCCAGTACTTC
.,.,TRBV4-1,TRBJ1-5,CASSLSQGNQPQHF,TGCGCCAGCTCCCTATCCCAGGGGAACCAGCCCCAGCATTTT
.,.,TRBV12-3/TRBV12-4,TRBJ2-7,CASRDRLSNEQYF,TGTGCCAGCAGGGACAGATTATCGAACGAGCAGTACTTC
TRBD1,.,TRBV5-4,TRBJ1-3,CASSLAHHSDRAGSGNTIYF,TGTGCCAGCAGCTTGGCCCACCATTCGGACAGGGCTGGCTCTGGAAACACCATATATTTT
.,.,TRBV5-4,TRBJ2-7,CASKIPAAGSYEQYF,TGTGCCAGCAAAATCCCGGCGGCGGGGAGCTACGAGCAGTACTTC
.,.,TRBV28,TRBJ1-2,CASSLGARGFNYGYTF,TGTGCCAGCAGTTTAGGCGCCAGGGGCTTTAACTATGGCTACACCTTC
.,.,TRBV7-6,TRBJ2-1,CASSHGGSPYNEQFF,TGTGCCAGCAGCCACGGCGGCTCCCCCTACAATGAGCAGTTCTTC
.,.,TRBV5-6,TRBJ1-1,CASSMYNTEAFF,TGTGCCAGCAGCATGTATAACACTGAAGCTTTCTTT
TRBD1,.,TRBV7-2,TRBJ1-2,CASSQGARDGYTF,TGTGCCAGCAGCCAGGGGGCTAGGGATGGCTACACCTTC
TRBD1,.,TRBV10-1,TRBJ1-6,CAIPTGSNSPLHF,TGCGCCATCCCGACAGGGTCAAATTCACCCCTCCACTTT
TRBD2,many,TRBV3-1/TRBV3-2,TRBJ2-5,CASSHLGGGSKETQYF,TGTGCCAGCAGCCACCTTGGCGGGGGGTCTAAAGAGACCCAGTACTTC
.,.,TRBV3-1/TRBV3-2,TRBJ1-1,CASSNFGGVNTEAFF,TGTGCCAGCAGCAATTTTGGGGGGGTGAACACTGAAGCTTTCTTT
.,.,TRBV18,TRBJ1-4,CASSPGLNEKLFF,TGTGCCAGCTCACCGGGACTTAATGAAAAACTGTTTTTT
.,few,TRBV6-5,TRBJ2-7,CASSYSQVPQYEQYF,TGTGCCAGCAGTTACTCCCAGGTTCCCCAATACGAGCAGTACTTC
.,.,TRBV24-1,TRBJ1-5,CATSEIGQPQHF,TGTGCCACCAGTGAGATCGGTCAGCCCCAGCATTTT
TRBD1,.,TRBV6-1,TRBJ1-5,CASSEGETGASQPQHF,TGTGCCAGCAGTGAGGGGGAGACAGGGGCCTCTCAGCCCCAGCATTTT
.,.,TRBV5-1,TRBJ2-7,CASSLDRDIGYEQYF,TGCGCCAGCAGCTTGGACAGGGACATTGGCTACGAGCAGTACTTC
.,.,TRBV9,TRBJ1-2,CASSATDLIYGYTF,TGTGCCAGCAGCGCCACAGACCTCATCTATGGCTACACCTTC